Reported below is one T cell receptor beta chain. The CDR3 consists of 13 residues. V lost 5 bases to trimming and J lost 2 bases, with 8 bases between them. CDR1 and CDR2 (germline): SNHLY, FYNNEI. The data derive from a study of blood T cell repertoires in COVID-19. Study-level information: Material from acute and convalescent COVID-19 was sourced from the United States, Italy and Spain.

Sequencing was performed with immunoSEQ multiplex PCR; in TCRdb, only in-frame clones are kept and a portion is missing. Of 100,000 to 150,000 clones listed, around four fifths are singletons. The V gene is TRBV2, the J gene TRBJ2-3; unclear D gene. Sequencing used peripheral blood. This clonotype was obtained from a human donor in a cohort sampled during active COVID-19. The CDR3 sequence: CASSYRHTDTQYF. The CDR3 region has the DNA TGTGCCAGCAGTTACAGACACACAGATACGCAGTATTTT.